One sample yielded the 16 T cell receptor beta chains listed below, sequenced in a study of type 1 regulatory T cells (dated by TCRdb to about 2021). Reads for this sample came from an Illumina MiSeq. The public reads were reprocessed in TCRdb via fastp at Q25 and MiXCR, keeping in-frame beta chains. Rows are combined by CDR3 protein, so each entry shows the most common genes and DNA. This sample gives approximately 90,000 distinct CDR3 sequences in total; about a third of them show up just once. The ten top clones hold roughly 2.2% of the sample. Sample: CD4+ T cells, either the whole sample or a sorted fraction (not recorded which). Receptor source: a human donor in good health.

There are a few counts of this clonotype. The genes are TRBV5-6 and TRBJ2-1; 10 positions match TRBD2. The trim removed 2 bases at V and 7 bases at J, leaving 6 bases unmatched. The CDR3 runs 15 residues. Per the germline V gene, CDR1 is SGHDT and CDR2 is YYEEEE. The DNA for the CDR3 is TGTGCCAGCAGCTTTCCGGGACTAGCGAATAATGAGCAGTTCTTC. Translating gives CASSFPGLANNEQFF. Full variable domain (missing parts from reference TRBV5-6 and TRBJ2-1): DAGVTQSPTHLIKTRGQQVTLRCSPKSGHDTVSWYQQALGQGPQFIFQYYEEEERQRGNFPDRFSGHQFPNYSSELNVNALLLGDSALYLCASSFPGLANNEQFFGPGTRLTVL.

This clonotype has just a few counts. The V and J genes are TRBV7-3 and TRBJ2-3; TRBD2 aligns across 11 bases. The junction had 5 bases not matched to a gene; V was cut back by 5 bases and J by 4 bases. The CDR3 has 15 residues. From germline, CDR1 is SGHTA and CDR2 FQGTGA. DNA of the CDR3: TGTGCCAGCAGCCCTCTAGCGGGAGGCGCAGATACGCAGTATTTT. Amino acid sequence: CASSPLAGGADTQYF.

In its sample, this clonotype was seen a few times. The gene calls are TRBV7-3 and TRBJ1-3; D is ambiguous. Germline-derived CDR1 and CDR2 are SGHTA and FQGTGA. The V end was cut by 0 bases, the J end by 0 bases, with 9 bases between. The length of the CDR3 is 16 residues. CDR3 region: CASSLTDPSSGNTIYF. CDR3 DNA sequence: TGTGCCAGCAGCTTAACGGATCCGAGCTCTGGAAACACCATATATTTT.

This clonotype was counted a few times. CDR3 bases: TGTGCCAGCCTTAGGAATGAGCAGTTCTTC. It codes for CASLRNEQFF. The V and J genes are TRBV21-1 and TRBJ2-1. TRBV21-1 is designated a pseudogene. CDR3 length: 10 residues.

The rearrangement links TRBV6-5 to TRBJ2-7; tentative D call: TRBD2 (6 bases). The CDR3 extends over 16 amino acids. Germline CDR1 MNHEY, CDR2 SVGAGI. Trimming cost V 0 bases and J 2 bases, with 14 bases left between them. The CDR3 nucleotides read TGTGCCAGCAGTTACTCTCGCCTGGGACTCCCCTACGAGCAGTACTTC. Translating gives CASSYSRLGLPYEQYF.

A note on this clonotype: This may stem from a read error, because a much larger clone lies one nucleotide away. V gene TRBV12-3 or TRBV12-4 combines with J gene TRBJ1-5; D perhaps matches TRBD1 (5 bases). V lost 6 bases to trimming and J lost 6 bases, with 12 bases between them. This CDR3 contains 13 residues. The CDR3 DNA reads TGTGCCAGCAGCCGGACAAGGATTCAGCCCCAGCATTTT. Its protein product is CASSRTRIQPQHF.

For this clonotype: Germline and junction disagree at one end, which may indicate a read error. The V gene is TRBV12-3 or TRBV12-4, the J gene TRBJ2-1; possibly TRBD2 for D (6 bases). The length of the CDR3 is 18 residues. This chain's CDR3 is CASSLALTREWAYNEQFF. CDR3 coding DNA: TGTGCCAGCAGTCTAGCTCTAACTCGGGAGTGGGCCTACAATGAGCAGTTCTTC.

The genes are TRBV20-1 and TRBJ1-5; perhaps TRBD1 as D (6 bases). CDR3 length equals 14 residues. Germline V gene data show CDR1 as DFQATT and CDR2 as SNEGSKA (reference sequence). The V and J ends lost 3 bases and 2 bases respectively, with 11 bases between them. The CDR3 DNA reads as TGCAGTGCTAGGAGCACAGGGCGCAATCAGCCCCAGCATTTT. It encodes CSARSTGRNQPQHF.

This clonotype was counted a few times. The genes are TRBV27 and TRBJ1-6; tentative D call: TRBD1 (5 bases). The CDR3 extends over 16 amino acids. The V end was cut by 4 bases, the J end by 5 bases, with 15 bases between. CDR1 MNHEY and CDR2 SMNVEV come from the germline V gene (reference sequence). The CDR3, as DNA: TGTGCCAGCAGTTCTCCGCAGGGCGGGAATAATTCACCCCTCCACTTT. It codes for CASSSPQGGNNSPLHF.

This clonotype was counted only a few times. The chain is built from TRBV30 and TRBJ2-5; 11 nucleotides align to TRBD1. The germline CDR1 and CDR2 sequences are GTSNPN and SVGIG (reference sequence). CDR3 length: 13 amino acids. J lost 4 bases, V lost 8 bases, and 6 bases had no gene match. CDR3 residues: CARDRGYGETQYF. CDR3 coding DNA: TGTGCCAGGGACAGGGGGTATGGAGAGACCCAGTACTTC.

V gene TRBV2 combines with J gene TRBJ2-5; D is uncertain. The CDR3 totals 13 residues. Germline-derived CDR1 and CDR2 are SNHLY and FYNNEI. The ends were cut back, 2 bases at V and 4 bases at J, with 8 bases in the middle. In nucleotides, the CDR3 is TGTGCCAGCAGTGAATCTCGGTTAGAGACCCAGTACTTC. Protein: CASSESRLETQYF.

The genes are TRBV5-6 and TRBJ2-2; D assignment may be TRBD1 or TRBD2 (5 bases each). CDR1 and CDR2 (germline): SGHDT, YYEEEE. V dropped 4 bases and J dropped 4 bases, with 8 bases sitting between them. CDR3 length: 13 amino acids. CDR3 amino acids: CASSGTTTGELFF. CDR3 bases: TGTGCCAGCAGCGGGACCACCACCGGGGAGCTGTTTTTT.

CDR3 coding DNA: TGCAGTGCCGCATCGGGGGATCAGCCCCAGCATTTT. It codes for CSAASGDQPQHF. The chain is built from TRBV20-1 and TRBJ1-5; TRBD1 might be the D (5 bases). The CDR3 is made up of 12 amino acids. Germline CDR1 reads DFQATT; CDR2 reads SNEGSKA (reference sequence). With 6 bases removed from V and 5 bases from J, the gap between germline ends came to 11 bases.

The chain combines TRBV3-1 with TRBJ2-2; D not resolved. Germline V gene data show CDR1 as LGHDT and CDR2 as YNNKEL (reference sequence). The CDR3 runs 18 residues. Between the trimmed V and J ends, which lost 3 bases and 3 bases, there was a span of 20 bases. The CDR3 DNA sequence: TGTGCCAGCAGCCACGTCCCAGGAGCTATATCTCACACCGGGGAGCTGTTTTTT. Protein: CASSHVPGAISHTGELFF.

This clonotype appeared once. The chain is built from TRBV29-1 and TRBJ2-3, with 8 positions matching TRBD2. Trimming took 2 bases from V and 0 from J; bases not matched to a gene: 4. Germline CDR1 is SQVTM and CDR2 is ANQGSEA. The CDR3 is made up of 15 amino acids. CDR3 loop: CSVERPSGSTDTQYF. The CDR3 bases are TGCAGCGTTGAAAGGCCTAGCGGGAGCACAGATACGCAGTATTTT.

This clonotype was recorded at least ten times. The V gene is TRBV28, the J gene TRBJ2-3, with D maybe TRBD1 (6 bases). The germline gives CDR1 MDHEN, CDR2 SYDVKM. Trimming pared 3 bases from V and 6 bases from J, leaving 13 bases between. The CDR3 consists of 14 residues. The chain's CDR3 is CASSFGQHRDTQYF. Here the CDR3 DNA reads TGTGCCAGCAGTTTCGGACAGCACCGCGATACGCAGTATTTT.